This section outlines one TCR beta chain sequence together with its context. The antigen remains unidentified. The entry originates in a study of blood T cells in healthy people across ages. Study findings and constraints: Unsorted PBMCs prevented conclusive naive versus antigen-experienced comparison.

The junction had 8 bases not matched to a gene; V was cut back by 7 bases and J by 3 bases. The length of the CDR3 is 14 residues. The germline CDR1 and CDR2 sequences are MNHEY and SMNVEV (reference sequence). Next came a second PCR, run for about 7 to 11 cycles, which used a sample-barcoded 5' primer along with a J-beta primer mix. TCRdb recomputed calls from the 5' RACE reads with MiXCR, one row per CDR3 protein. The sample contains about a million distinct CDR3 sequences, approximately 38% of which appear only once. The material sequenced was blood. The TCR originated in a man between 18 and 29 years old in good health. The gene calls are TRBV27 and TRBJ1-1; 7 nucleotides match TRBD1. This chain's CDR3 is CASTQRGRDTEAFF. CDR3 DNA sequence: TGTGCCAGCACCCAAAGGGGGCGGGACACTGAAGCTTTCTTT.